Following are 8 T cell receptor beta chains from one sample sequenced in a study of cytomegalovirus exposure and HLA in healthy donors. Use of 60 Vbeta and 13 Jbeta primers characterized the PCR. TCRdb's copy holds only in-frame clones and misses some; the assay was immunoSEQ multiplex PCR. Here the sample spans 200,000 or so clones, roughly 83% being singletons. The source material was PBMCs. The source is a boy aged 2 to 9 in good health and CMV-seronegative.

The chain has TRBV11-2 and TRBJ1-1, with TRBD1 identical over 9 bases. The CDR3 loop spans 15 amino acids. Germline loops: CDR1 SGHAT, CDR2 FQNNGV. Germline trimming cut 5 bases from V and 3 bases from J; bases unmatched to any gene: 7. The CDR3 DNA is TGTGCCAGCAGCCAAACAGGGGGCGCGTACACTGAAGCTTTCTTT. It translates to CASSQTGGAYTEAFF.

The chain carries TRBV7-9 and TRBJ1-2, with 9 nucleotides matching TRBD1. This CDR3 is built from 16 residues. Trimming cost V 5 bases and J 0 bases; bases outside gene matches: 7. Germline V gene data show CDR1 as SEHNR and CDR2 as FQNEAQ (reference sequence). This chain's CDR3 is CASSRTGDPSNYGYTF. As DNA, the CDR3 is TGTGCCAGCAGCCGGACAGGGGATCCGTCTAACTATGGCTACACCTTC.

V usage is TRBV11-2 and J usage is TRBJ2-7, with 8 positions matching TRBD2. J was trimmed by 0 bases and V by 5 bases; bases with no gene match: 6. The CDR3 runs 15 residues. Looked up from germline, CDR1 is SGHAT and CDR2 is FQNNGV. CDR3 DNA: TGTGCCAGCAGCGCAAGGACTAGCTTCTCCTACGAGCAGTACTTC. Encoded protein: CASSARTSFSYEQYF.

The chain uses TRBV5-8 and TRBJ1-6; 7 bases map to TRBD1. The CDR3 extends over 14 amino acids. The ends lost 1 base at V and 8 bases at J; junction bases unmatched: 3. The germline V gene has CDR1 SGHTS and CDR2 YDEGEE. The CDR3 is CASSLRDSYSPLHF. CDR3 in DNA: TGTGCCAGCAGCTTGCGGGACAGCTATTCACCCCTCCACTTT.

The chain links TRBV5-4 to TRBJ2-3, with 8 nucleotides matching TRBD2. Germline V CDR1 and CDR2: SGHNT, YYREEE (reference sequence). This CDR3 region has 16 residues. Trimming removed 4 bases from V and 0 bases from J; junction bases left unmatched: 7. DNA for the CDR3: TGTGCCAGCAGCGGCGGGACTAGAGCTAGCACAGATACGCAGTATTTT. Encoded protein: CASSGGTRASTDTQYF.

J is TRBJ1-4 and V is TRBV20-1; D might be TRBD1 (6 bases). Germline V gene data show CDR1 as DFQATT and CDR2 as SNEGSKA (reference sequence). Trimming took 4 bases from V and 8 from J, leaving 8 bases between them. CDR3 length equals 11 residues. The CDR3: CSAKTGEKLFF. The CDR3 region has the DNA TGCAGTGCTAAAACAGGGGAAAAACTGTTTTTT.

CDR3 DNA sequence: TGTGCCAGTAACTCCCTGGACAGGGGAGTCTATGGCTACACCTTC. Its protein is CASNSLDRGVYGYTF. V usage is TRBV19 and J usage is TRBJ1-2; 9 nucleotides line up with TRBD1. The CDR3 is 15 amino acids. The germline gives CDR1 LNHDA, CDR2 SQIVND (reference sequence). V was pared by 7 bases and J by 4 bases, with 10 bases of the junction left unmatched.

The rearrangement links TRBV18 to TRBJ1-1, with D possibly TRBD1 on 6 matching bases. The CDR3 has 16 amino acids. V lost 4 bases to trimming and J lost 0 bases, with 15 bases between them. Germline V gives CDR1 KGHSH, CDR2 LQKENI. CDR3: CASSHTGPDMNTEAFF. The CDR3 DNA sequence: TGTGCCAGCTCACATACAGGGCCCGATATGAACACTGAAGCTTTCTTT. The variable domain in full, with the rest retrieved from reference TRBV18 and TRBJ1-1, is NAGVMQNPRHLVRRRGQEARLRCSPMKGHSHVYWYRQLPEEGLKFMVYLQKENIIDESGMPKERFSAEFPKEGPSILRIQQVVRGDSAAYFCASSHTGPDMNTEAFFGQGTRLTVV.